Below, one TCR beta chain is given with its context. Trimming shortened V by 1 base and J by 4 bases, and 16 bases separated the two germline ends. This CDR3 comprises 16 residues. Germline V gene sequence: CDR1 MGHDK, CDR2 SYGVNS. Original processing methods: Cell counts per sample came from amplifying reference gene primers. Here immunoSEQ multiplex PCR was the method, and the copy in TCRdb shows in-frame clones only, minus some. The V and J calls and the clone size are those of that table, but D and trimming were determined from the DNA. Of about 230,000 clones in the sample, approximately 89% were seen once. Everyone who took part was about 18 to 89 years old, and they came from about 25 US areas. This entry is derived from a study of blood T cell repertoires in COVID-19. Whole-study context: Samples came from the United States, Italy and Spain, spanning acute and convalescent COVID-19. T cells, B-cell-depleted T cells, or PBMCs provided the cDNA or gDNA that served as material.

Material for sequencing was PBMCs or T cells enriched from blood (not recorded which). The rearrangement links TRBV25-1 to TRBJ2-5; the D gene is possibly TRBD2 (5 bases). The clonotype originates from a woman between 35 and 50 years old with acute COVID-19. CDR3 sequence: CASSEFSSRVGETQYF. In nucleotides, the CDR3 is TGTGCCAGCAGTGAATTCAGTTCGCGGGTAGGAGAGACCCAGTACTTC.